This TCR beta chain appears in the sequencing data of a study of shared clonotypes between healthy human individuals. This CDR3 comprises 15 residues. J lost 4 bases, V lost 2 bases, and 8 bases had no gene match. The germline CDR1 and CDR2 sequences are SGHRS and YFSETQ. Assay: immunoSEQ multiplex PCR; the TCRdb copy retains only in-frame clones and omits some. In the table there are some 100,000 clones, roughly two thirds of which are singletons. Free of recent acute infections or vaccinations, the donors were healthy HIV-negative adults. Concerning this clone itself: The antigen remains undetermined.

Study-wide results and caveats: In a handful of donors, approximately 5% of naive CD4 clonotypes appeared in common. For sorted subsets, rarefaction showed incomplete sequencing despite large depth.

The chain links TRBV5-1 to TRBJ1-2, with TRBD1 matching over 7 bases. The sequenced sample was memory CD8+ T cells sorted from blood. Subset: CD45RO+ cells pooled with CCR7-negative TemRA cells. The TCR originated in a woman between 25 and 40 years old in good health. Written as DNA, the CDR3 is TGCGCCAGCAGCTTCCTATCGGGACAGCTCTATGGCTACACCTTC. Its translation: CASSFLSGQLYGYTF.